This T cell receptor (beta chain) was identified during a study of molecular identifiers for immune sequencing clone quantification. Study-level points and caveats: The sizes of highly expanded clones could be underestimated when identical TCR molecules share a barcode. In naive cells, clones above 20 RNA copies held under 1% of molecules, whereas in effector cells they held over 99%.

The V gene lost 5 bases and the J gene lost 5 bases, with 10 bases spanning the gap. CDR3 size: 13 residues. The germline gives CDR1 LNHNV, CDR2 YYDKDF (reference sequence). Listed TCR primers and previously described methods were used for bulk TCR libraries. TCRdb analysed the PCR reads with MiXCR anew, one entry per CDR3 protein. This table holds about half a million distinct CDR3 sequences, about a quarter found once. The sample holds a few counts of this clonotype. Its antigen is undetermined. The TCR sequence derives from a human donor in good health. Some libraries in this study had Jurkat cell RNA spiked in. The chain employs TRBV15 and TRBJ1-5; D is undetermined. The sample consisted of naive CD8+ T cells from blood, with Jurkat cell RNA spiked in. This sample's subset: FACS-sorted CD8+CD4-CCR7+CD45RA+ naive T cells. CDR3 bases: TGTGCCACCAGCGGAACGGTTCATCAGCCCCAGCATTTT. Translated, it gives CATSGTVHQPQHF.